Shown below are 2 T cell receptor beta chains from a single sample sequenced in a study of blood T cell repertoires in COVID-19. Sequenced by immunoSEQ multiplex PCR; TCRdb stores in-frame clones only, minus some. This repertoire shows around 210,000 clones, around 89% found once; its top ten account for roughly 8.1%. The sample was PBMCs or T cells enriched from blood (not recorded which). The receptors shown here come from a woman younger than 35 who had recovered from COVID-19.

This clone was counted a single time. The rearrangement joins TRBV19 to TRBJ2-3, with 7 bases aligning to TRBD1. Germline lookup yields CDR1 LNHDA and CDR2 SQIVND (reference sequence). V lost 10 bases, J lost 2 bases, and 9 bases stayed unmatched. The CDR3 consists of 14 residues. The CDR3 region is CATTTGEVTDTQYF. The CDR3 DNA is TGTGCCACCACCACAGGGGAAGTCACAGATACGCAGTATTTT.

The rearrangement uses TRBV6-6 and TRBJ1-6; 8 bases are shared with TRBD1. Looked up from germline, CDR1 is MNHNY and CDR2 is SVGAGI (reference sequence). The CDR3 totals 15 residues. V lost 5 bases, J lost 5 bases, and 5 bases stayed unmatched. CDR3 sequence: CASSVPTGDNSPLHF. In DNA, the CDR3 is TGTGCCAGCAGTGTACCGACAGGGGATAATTCACCCCTCCACTTT.